This T cell receptor (beta chain) was captured by sequencing in a study of cytomegalovirus exposure and HLA in healthy donors. The protocol was immunoSEQ multiplex PCR, while the TCRdb copy is restricted to in-frame clones and leaves out a portion. Of under 400,000 clones listed, 86% are singletons. The CDR3 covers 13 residues. V gave up 4 bases and J gave up 7 bases; unmatched junction bases: 6. Germline assignment: CDR1 SGHRS and CDR2 YFSETQ. Note on this clone: Its antigen is still unknown.

Study-wide points: According to reports, the classifier identified cytomegalovirus status with high specificity and sensitivity. Rare TCR sequences predominated, though certain public TCRs were found in many donors. Cytomegalovirus-associated TCR beta chains were listed, numbering 150 to 200.

Separation from the approximately 720-subject first cohort characterized the roughly 130-subject validation cohort, to which the donors belonged. The sequence derives from a woman under 30 in good health and CMV-seronegative. The gene calls are TRBV5-1 and TRBJ1-2, with 8 bases matching TRBD1. Sequenced: PBMCs. As DNA, the CDR3 is TGCGCCAGCAGCCTCAGGGGGCAAGGTGGCTACACCTTC. It translates to CASSLRGQGGYTF. The full variable domain, rest sourced from reference TRBV5-1 and TRBJ1-2, is KAGVTQTPRYLIKTRGQQVTLSCSPISGHRSVSWYQQTPGQGLQFLFEYFSETQRNKGNFPGRFSGRQFSNSRSEMNVSTLELGDSALYLCASSLRGQGGYTFGSGTRLTVV.